The present TCR beta chain was sequenced within a study of CD8+ T cells in alopecia areata. Study background: Donor skin was harvested from 6-12-month-old C3H/HeJ mice with spontaneous alopecia and grafted onto roughly 7-10-week-old female C3H/HeJ recipients. Study-wide points: Especially in alopecia totalis/universalis, lesional scalp showed greater clonality than normal scalp did.

The CDR3 spans 13 residues. The trim removed 6 bases at V and 3 bases at J, leaving 2 bases unmatched. Germline V CDR1 and CDR2: NSHNY, SYGAGN. Scientists pooled cutaneous lymph node cells and sorted them on CD4, CD8alpha, NKG2D, NKG2ACE and other markers. As the sequencing template, cDNA was produced by extracting RNA and reverse transcribing it. Sequencing used immunoSEQ multiplex PCR; TCRdb keeps in-frame clones, though not all of them. The data show 200,000 to 300,000 clones, none appearing only once, with more than 0.95% held by the ten largest. This clone has more than one count but fewer than ten. The antigen is not known. Gene names and germline match the mouse. The read ends 4 residues shy of where the CDR3 ends; the end is completed using the germline J gene. At the DNA level, this CDR3 is encoded by other sequences in the same sample as well.

The sequence derives from a C3H/HeJ mouse with alopecia areata. MHC haplotype of the mouse line: H2-k. Specimen: CD4+ T cells sorted from a lymph node. This sequence joins TRBV13-1 and TRBJ2-1; TRBD2 matches 8 bases. The sequenced part of the CDR3 DNA is TGTGCCAGCAAAACTGGGGGCTATGCT. Amino acids: CASKTGGYA. The full-length CDR3 reads as CASKTGGYAEQFF.